This passage covers 25 T cell receptor beta chains from one sample sequenced in a study of T cell repertoires in cytomegalovirus infection. TCRdb called the reads again in MiXCR, with one record for every CDR3 protein. Among 400,000 or so distinct CDR3 sequences listed, 15% to 20% were seen once. Material: PBMCs. These receptors were obtained from a human donor in good health (CMV status not recorded). Some clones in this sample may be carry-over from other donors' samples.

This clonotype is a singleton in its sample. The rearrangement joins TRBV5-4 to TRBJ2-7, with D perhaps matching TRBD1 (6 bases). The V end was cut by 4 bases, the J end by 0 bases, with 20 bases between. There are 17 residues in the CDR3. The germline V gene has CDR1 SGHNT and CDR2 YYREEE (reference sequence). The CDR3 bases are TGTGCCAGCAGCGCTAAAGAACAGGGCCCGAGCTCCTACGAGCAGTACTTC. Its protein is CASSAKEQGPSSYEQYF.

This clonotype was observed a handful of times. The gene calls are TRBV5-5 and TRBJ2-1, with D possibly being TRBD2 (5 bases). Germline V CDR1 and CDR2: SGHKS, YYEKEE (reference sequence). CDR3 length equals 14 residues. V gave up 1 base and J gave up 3 bases, with 8 bases separating them. CDR3 DNA sequence: TGTGCCAGCAGCTTGACCGGGGTCTACAATGAGCAGTTCTTC. This translates into CASSLTGVYNEQFF.

This clonotype was counted at least ten times. The J gene is TRBJ1-2, the V gene TRBV7-2, with D unresolved. The CDR3 has 15 amino acids. Germline V gene data show CDR1 as SGHTA and CDR2 as FQGNSA. Trimming removed 0 bases at V and 9 bases at J, with 17 bases between. In DNA, the CDR3 is TGTGCCAGCAGCTTAGCTCGGGAGACGAGTGGGAGCTACACCTTC. Translated: CASSLARETSGSYTF.

The V gene is TRBV20-1, the J gene TRBJ2-7; weak D call: TRBD1 (6 bases). The V and J ends lost 3 bases and 3 bases respectively, with 9 bases between them. Germline lookup yields CDR1 DFQATT and CDR2 SNEGSKA (reference sequence). The CDR3 covers 12 residues. The CDR3 is CSARGRGYEQYF. As DNA, the CDR3 is TGCAGTGCTAGGGGCAGGGGCTACGAGCAGTACTTC.

This clonotype was recorded many times. V gene TRBV7-8 combines with J gene TRBJ2-7; D possibly uses TRBD1 or TRBD2 (5 bases each). Germline V lookup: CDR1 SGHVS, CDR2 FQNEAQ. With 8 bases removed from V and 7 bases from J, the gap between germline ends came to 12 bases. The CDR3 consists of 11 residues. The DNA for the CDR3 is TGTGCCAGCCGGGTGGGACGGGAGCAGTACTTC. It translates to CASRVGREQYF.

The V and J genes are TRBV2 and TRBJ1-6, with no clear D. The germline V gene has CDR1 SNHLY and CDR2 FYNNEI. CDR3 length: 13 residues. Trimming stripped 8 bases from V and 12 bases from J, with 17 bases between. CDR3 residues: CASDSGETEPLHF. The DNA of the CDR3 is TGTGCCAGCGACTCGGGAGAGACGGAACCCCTCCACTTT.

In this sample, this clonotype turned up a few times. V gene TRBV18 combines with J gene TRBJ2-5; D is undetermined. Between the trimmed V and J ends, which lost 1 base and 3 bases, there was a span of 9 bases. The CDR3 totals 14 residues. CDR1 and CDR2 from the germline V gene are KGHSH and LQKENI. The chain's CDR3 is CASSPLSAKETQYF. In DNA, the CDR3 is TGTGCCAGCTCACCACTGAGTGCGAAAGAGACCCAGTACTTC.

The chain joins TRBV7-9 to TRBJ2-1; D not resolved. Germline V gene sequence: CDR1 SEHNR, CDR2 FQNEAQ (reference sequence). Trimming cost V 3 bases and J 5 bases, with 11 bases left between them. The CDR3 spans 14 residues. CDR3 region: CASSFRATDNEQFF. CDR3 DNA: TGTGCCAGCAGCTTCCGGGCCACTGACAATGAGCAGTTCTTC.

At least ten counts were recorded for this clonotype. The chain carries TRBV7-2 and TRBJ2-5; D is ambiguous. Germline V gene lookup returns CDR1 SGHTA and CDR2 FQGNSA. V shed 5 bases and J shed 5 bases, with 15 bases lying between them. The CDR3 is made up of 14 amino acids. CDR3 DNA sequence: TGTGCCAGCAGCACCGCATCATTTAAGGAGACCCAGTACTTC. It is translated as CASSTASFKETQYF.

This clonotype was recorded many times. V is TRBV10-3 and J is TRBJ1-5, with a possible D match to TRBD1 (6 bases). The germline CDR1 and CDR2 sequences are ENHRY and SYGVKD. The V end was cut by 6 bases, the J end by 5 bases, with 11 bases between. This CDR3 is built from 13 residues. This CDR3 reads CAIREGVDQPQHF. The CDR3 coding sequence is TGTGCCATCAGAGAGGGGGTGGATCAGCCCCAGCATTTT.

This clonotype appeared many times. J is TRBJ1-5 and V is TRBV7-2, with 7 bases fitting TRBD1. The CDR3 has 15 amino acids. Germline loops: CDR1 SGHTA, CDR2 FQGNSA. Trimming at V came to 6 bases and at J to 4 bases, leaving 9 bases not matched to a gene. Here the CDR3 DNA reads TGTGCCAGCAGTCCCTCGGGACAGAATAATCAGCCCCAGCATTTT. This translates into CASSPSGQNNQPQHF.

At least ten counts were recorded for this clonotype. The genes are TRBV7-8 and TRBJ2-5; 9 nucleotides line up with TRBD2. Germline CDR1 and CDR2: SGHVS and FQNEAQ. Germline trimming cut 11 bases from V and 4 bases from J; bases unmatched to any gene: 17. CDR3 length: 16 residues. The chain's CDR3 is CAASRSPLAGTETQYF. CDR3 nucleotides: TGTGCCGCCAGCAGATCCCCCCTAGCGGGAACAGAGACCCAGTACTTC.

The rearrangement links TRBV29-1 to TRBJ2-1, with TRBD2 as a possible D gene (6 bases). Trimming shortened V by 4 bases and J by 4 bases, and 20 bases separated the two germline ends. The germline V gene encodes CDR1 SQVTM and CDR2 ANQGSEA. The CDR3 length is 16 residues. The DNA for the CDR3 is TGCAGCGTTGGCGGGGTCGGACTAACATCATACAATGAGCAGTTCTTC. It codes for CSVGGVGLTSYNEQFF.

This chain uses TRBV28 with TRBJ2-2, with a possible D match to TRBD2 (5 bases). The CDR3 covers 16 residues. CDR1 MDHEN and CDR2 SYDVKM come from the germline V gene. Trimming removed 7 bases at V and 4 bases at J, with 19 bases between. Here the CDR3 reads CASTLAGPTITGELFF. DNA of the CDR3: TGTGCCAGCACCCTCGCCGGACCGACTATCACCGGGGAGCTGTTTTTT.

This chain joins TRBV6-2 or TRBV6-3 and TRBJ1-2, with D hard to call. V was trimmed by 0 bases and J by 4 bases, leaving 9 bases between them. CDR3 size: 14 residues. In germline, CDR1 is MNHEY, CDR2 SVGEGT. The CDR3 is CASSYSTTVYGYTF. The CDR3 region has the DNA TGTGCCAGCAGTTACTCGACGACGGTCTATGGCTACACCTTC.

The chain carries TRBV4-1 and TRBJ2-3; D gene unclear. Germline lookup yields CDR1 MGHRA and CDR2 YSYEKL. V dropped 1 base and J dropped 3 bases, with 8 bases sitting between them. The CDR3 spans 14 residues. CDR3 residues: CASSQVLGTDTQYF. As DNA, the CDR3 is TGCGCCAGCAGCCAAGTTCTGGGAACAGATACGCAGTATTTT.

This chain connects TRBV12-3 or TRBV12-4 to TRBJ2-2; D unclear. CDR3 length: 13 amino acids. The V end lost 5 bases, the J end lost 8 bases, and 12 bases lay between the germline ends. The CDR3 bases are TGTGCCAGCAGTCTAAGGAGCCGGGGGGAGCTGTTTTTT. The encoded protein is CASSLRSRGELFF.

This clonotype was observed many times. V usage is TRBV12-3 or TRBV12-4 and J usage is TRBJ1-5; D remains ambiguous. Trimming left V 5 bases short and J 0 bases short, with 20 bases between. CDR3 length equals 18 residues. CDR3 in amino acids: CASSLGGWPQISNQPQHF. The CDR3 coding sequence is TGTGCCAGCAGTCTAGGAGGATGGCCGCAGATTAGCAATCAGCCCCAGCATTTT.

This clonotype was counted between two and nine times. In nucleotides, the CDR3 is TGTGCCAGCAGCTTCCAACTCGGACAGGGGAATGAAAAACTGTTTTTT. It translates to CASSFQLGQGNEKLFF. The chain joins TRBV9 to TRBJ1-4; 9 nucleotides match TRBD1. Germline CDR1 reads SGDLS; CDR2 reads YYNGEE. The CDR3 covers 16 residues. The V gene end was trimmed by 4 bases and the J gene end by 5 bases; junction bases not matched to a gene: 9. Supplemented by reference TRBV9 and TRBJ1-4, the full variable domain reads DSGVTQTPKHLITATGQRVTLRCSPRSGDLSVYWYQQSLDQGLQFLIQYYNGEERAKGNILERFSAQQFPDLHSELNLSSLELGDSALYFCASSFQLGQGNEKLFFGSGTQLSVL.

The V call is TRBV7-2, the J call TRBJ2-3, with TRBD2 matching 7 bases. Germline CDR1 SGHTA, CDR2 FQGNSA. The CDR3 is 15 residues long. Trimming cost V 3 bases and J 5 bases; bases outside gene matches: 8. In nucleotides, the CDR3 is TGTGCCAGCAGCTTGAGCGGGACCCACGTAGATACGCAGTATTTT. Its protein is CASSLSGTHVDTQYF.

The genes are TRBV12-3 or TRBV12-4 and TRBJ1-1; D might be TRBD1 (5 bases). Trimming left V 5 bases short and J 4 bases short, with 23 bases between. The CDR3 loop spans 17 amino acids. In DNA, the CDR3 is TGTGCCAGCAGTCGGGGTCCTAGGAGGGGTACTGGCACTGAAGCTTTCTTT. Residues: CASSRGPRRGTGTEAFF.

The rearrangement uses TRBV12-3 or TRBV12-4 and TRBJ1-5; possible D gene TRBD1, 6 bases. Trimming pared 5 bases from V and 7 bases from J, leaving 12 bases between. This CDR3 has 13 amino acids. CDR3 protein: CASSGKGGQPQHF. CDR3 bases: TGTGCCAGCAGTGGAAAGGGGGGACAGCCCCAGCATTTT.

Ten or more counts support this clonotype. As DNA, the CDR3 is TGTGCTAGTGGTTTAGGACAGTTACATGGCTACACCTTC. As protein: CASGLGQLHGYTF. This chain links TRBV12-5 with TRBJ1-2; maybe TRBD1 (6 bases). CDR3 length: 13 residues. The germline gives CDR1 LGHNT, CDR2 FRNRAP. Between the trimmed V and J ends, which lost 3 bases and 6 bases, there was a span of 11 bases.

This sequence joins TRBV7-2 and TRBJ2-1; possible D gene TRBD2, 5 bases. V lost 1 base and J lost 7, with 11 bases in between. CDR3 length: 14 amino acids. The V gene's germline CDR1 is SGHTA and CDR2 FQGNSA. The CDR3 sequence: CASSLGGYGNEQFF. The DNA for the CDR3 is TGTGCCAGCAGCTTAGGAGGGTATGGGAATGAGCAGTTCTTC.

This clonotype has ten or more counts. The genes are TRBV7-9 and TRBJ2-1; D is ambiguous. CDR1 is SEHNR and CDR2 is FQNEAQ in the germline V gene (reference sequence). Trimming took off 5 bases at V and 2 bases at J, with 10 bases between the two ends. The CDR3 loop spans 14 amino acids. CDR3 nucleotides: TGTGCCAGCAGCCTCGGTTTTCCCTACAATGAGCAGTTCTTC. It specifies CASSLGFPYNEQFF. The full variable domain, its missing parts supplied by reference TRBV7-9 and TRBJ2-1, is DTGVSQNPRHKITKRGQNVTFRCDPISEHNRLYWYRQTLGQGPEFLTYFQNEAQLEKSRLLSDRFSAERPKGSFSTLEIQRTEQGDSAMYLCASSLGFPYNEQFFGPGTRLTVL.